A single sample gave rise to the 9 T cell receptor beta chains below, sequenced in a study of beta chain features in type 1 diabetes. General observations from the study: Among patients with Type 1 diabetes, TCRB CDR3s were moderately but significantly shorter in every one of the four CD4+ subsets.

The entirety of the isolated RNA underwent reverse transcription, so expressed TCRB transcripts were sequenced. Libraries were prepared by immunoSEQ multiplex PCR; TCRdb keeps only in-frame clonotypes and omits some of them. The data contain 550,000 to 850,000 clones, around 15% of them seen just once; the ten biggest clones take up 0.022%. These receptors' targets are unknown. Material: naive CD4+ T cells from blood. Receptors originate from a man younger than 30 with type 1 diabetes.

This clone was recorded once. This chain uses TRBV6-6 with TRBJ1-6, with D perhaps TRBD1 (5 bases). V shed 5 bases and J shed 8 bases, with 13 bases lying between them. CDR1 and CDR2 from the germline V gene are MNHNY and SVGAGI (reference sequence). This CDR3 contains 14 residues. DNA of the CDR3: TGTGCCAGCAGTCCGGGACGGGGAGATTCACCCCTCCACTTT. Its protein product is CASSPGRGDSPLHF.

This chain joins TRBV11-2 and TRBJ2-1; D is perhaps TRBD2 (6 bases). V lost 9 bases and J 7 bases, leaving 19 bases between the germline ends. CDR3 length: 14 residues. Germline V gene sequence: CDR1 SGHAT, CDR2 FQNNGV. In DNA, the CDR3 is TGTGCCAGTAAGGCGGGAACTCAGTGGAATGAGCAGTTCTTC. Its translation: CASKAGTQWNEQFF.

A remark on this clone: One end of the junction fails to match germline, which may point to a read error. This chain connects TRBV7-9 to TRBJ1-2; D uncertain. The CDR3 is 14 residues long. Per the germline V gene, CDR1 is SEHNR and CDR2 is FQNEAQ (reference sequence). CDR3 in DNA: TGTGCCAGCAGATTAGCGGGAGCGAACTATGGCTACACCTTC. It is translated as CASRLAGANYGYTF.

The V and J genes are TRBV30 and TRBJ2-7, with D possibly matching TRBD2 (5 bases). V was pared by 5 bases and J by 6 bases, with 23 bases between. The CDR3 is 15 amino acids. From germline, CDR1 is GTSNPN and CDR2 SVGIG (reference sequence). DNA of the CDR3: TGTGCCTGGTCCGAAATGGGCGGGCTGGAAGGCGAGCAGTACTTC. This codes for CAWSEMGGLEGEQYF.

This clone showed up just a few times. The rearrangement joins TRBV29-1 to TRBJ2-7; D gene uncertain. V lost 6 bases and J 2 bases, leaving 20 bases between the germline ends. The CDR3 length is 15 residues. CDR1 and CDR2 from the germline V gene are SQVTM and ANQGSEA. CDR3 nucleotide sequence: TGCAGCGTGGCCGGGTCCCCCAAGGCGGCCTACGAGCAGTACTTC. This translates into CSVAGSPKAAYEQYF.

The chain combines TRBV9 with TRBJ1-5; D remains ambiguous. The V and J ends lost 7 bases and 0 bases respectively, with 14 bases between them. The CDR3 runs 15 residues. In germline, CDR1 is SGDLS, CDR2 YYNGEE. The CDR3 coding sequence is TGTGCCAGCGGGCGGGGAGGAGATAGCAATCAGCCCCAGCATTTT. It codes for CASGRGGDSNQPQHF.

This clone came up a few times. The V and J genes are TRBV2 and TRBJ2-5; maybe TRBD1 (5 bases). Trimming stripped 6 bases from V and 5 bases from J, with 19 bases between. The CDR3 length is 15 residues. Germline V gene lookup returns CDR1 SNHLY and CDR2 FYNNEI. The CDR3 DNA follows: TGTGCCAGCAGGGTTAGGGGTCCCTTTGTGGAGACCCAGTACTTC. This gives the protein CASRVRGPFVETQYF.

The rearrangement joins TRBV6-5 to TRBJ1-1; D is uncertain. Trimming took 0 bases from V and 3 from J, leaving 11 bases between them. This CDR3 has 15 residues. In germline, CDR1 is MNHEY, CDR2 SVGAGI. The CDR3 coding sequence is TGTGCCAGCAGTTACTCGAAACAGCTCTACACTGAAGCTTTCTTT. This codes for CASSYSKQLYTEAFF.

In this sample, this clone turned up a few times. The same CDR3 is also encoded by other DNA sequences in this sample. The J gene is TRBJ1-6, the V gene TRBV6-5; perhaps TRBD1 as D (5 bases). Germline V CDR1 and CDR2: MNHEY, SVGAGI. V was shortened by 0 bases and J by 6 bases, with 6 bases between the two germline ends. The CDR3 runs to 14 residues. Here the CDR3 reads CASSYSDSNSPLHF. The CDR3 DNA follows: TGTGCCAGCAGTTACTCTGACAGTAATTCACCCCTCCACTTT.